What follows are 27 T cell receptor beta chains derived from one specimen sequenced in a study of T cell changes during pregnancy in multiple sclerosis. The assay was immunoSEQ multiplex PCR, and TCRdb's table has in-frame clones only and misses some. In the table there are 65,000 to 85,000 clones, around 92% of which are singletons. This specimen was peripheral blood, taken in the first trimester of pregnancy. These receptors were collected from a female donor in good health, enrolled as a control in a pregnancy study.

V is TRBV4-1 and J is TRBJ1-2; TRBD1 matches 7 bases. This CDR3 spans 15 amino acids. The germline V gene encodes CDR1 MGHRA and CDR2 YSYEKL. With 1 base clipped from V and 3 bases from J, the junction kept 5 bases outside the gene matches. The CDR3 DNA reads TGCGCCAGCAGCCAAGCAAGGGGGCAAGACTATGGCTACACCTTC. This gives the protein CASSQARGQDYGYTF.

The CDR3: CASLAGGDTQYF. The CDR3 DNA reads as TGTGCCAGCCTAGCGGGAGGAGATACGCAGTATTTT. The chain recombines TRBV2 with TRBJ2-3; 11 nucleotides line up with TRBD2. With V trimmed by 8 bases and J by 5 bases, 0 bases remained unmatched. This CDR3 spans 12 amino acids. The germline V gene has CDR1 SNHLY and CDR2 FYNNEI.

On this clone: One end of the junction fails to match germline, which may point to a read error. The chain links TRBV10-3 to TRBJ1-2; D is uncertain. Looked up from germline, CDR1 is ENHRY and CDR2 is SYGVKD. The CDR3 length is 12 residues. CDR3 amino acids: CAISETVVDIDF. The CDR3 nucleotides read TGTGCCATCAGTGAGACGGTGGTAGACATAGACTTC.

The chain recombines TRBV15 with TRBJ2-1; TRBD2 aligns across 8 bases. The CDR3 runs to 15 residues. After removal of 4 bases from V and 1 base from J, the junction contained 3 bases not matched to a gene. Germline-derived CDR1 and CDR2 are LNHNV and YYDKDF (reference sequence). This chain's CDR3 is CATSISGGSYNEQFF. In DNA, the CDR3 is TGTGCCACCAGCATAAGCGGGGGATCCTACAATGAGCAGTTCTTC.

The chain carries TRBV5-1 and TRBJ1-4, with TRBD1 matching over 9 bases. V was pared by 3 bases and J by 5 bases, with 5 bases of the junction left unmatched. This CDR3 has 15 residues. CDR1 is SGHRS, CDR2 YFSETQ, per germline. The CDR3 coding sequence is TGCGCCAGCAGCTGGGGACAGGGTGAAAATGAAAAACTGTTTTTT. The encoded protein is CASSWGQGENEKLFF. Supplemented by reference TRBV5-1 and TRBJ1-4, the full variable domain reads KAGVTQTPRYLIKTRGQQVTLSCSPISGHRSVSWYQQTPGQGLQFLFEYFSETQRNKGNFPGRFSGRQFSNSRSEMNVSTLELGDSALYLCASSWGQGENEKLFFGSGTQLSVL.

This chain's CDR3 is CASSLQGGRQPQHF. The DNA for the CDR3 is TGTGCCAGCAGCTTACAGGGGGGACGTCAGCCCCAGCATTTT. The V and J genes are TRBV7-9 and TRBJ1-5; 7 nucleotides line up with TRBD1. V dropped 2 bases and J dropped 6; count of bases not matched to a gene: 4. Germline V gives CDR1 SEHNR, CDR2 FQNEAQ (reference sequence). The CDR3 length is 14 residues.

DNA of the CDR3: TGTGCCAGCAGTGGCGACAGGTCCTACGATACGCAGTATTTT. Its protein product is CASSGDRSYDTQYF. This chain connects TRBV6-1 to TRBJ2-3, with D possibly matching TRBD1 (6 bases). CDR1 and CDR2 from the germline V gene are MNHNS and SASEGT. V lost 4 bases, J lost 6 bases, and 14 bases lay in between. The CDR3 runs 14 residues.

This clone turned up a few times. V is TRBV6-1 and J is TRBJ2-2; possibly TRBD2 for D (5 bases). Germline V gene data show CDR1 as MNHNS and CDR2 as SASEGT. The CDR3 totals 14 residues. Trimming shortened V by 8 bases and J by 3 bases, and 13 bases separated the two germline ends. The DNA of the CDR3 is TGTGCCAGCTCAGGTTACGGGGACACCGGGGAGCTGTTTTTT. Encoded protein: CASSGYGDTGELFF.

This rearrangement joins TRBV10-2 to TRBJ1-1, with unresolved D. V was pared by 7 bases and J by 3 bases, with 9 bases between. Germline V CDR1 and CDR2: WSHSY, SAAADI. The CDR3 is made up of 12 amino acids. The CDR3 DNA reads as TGCGCCAGCAACATGAGGGACACTGAAGCTTTCTTT. It yields the protein CASNMRDTEAFF.

Worth noting for this clone: A junction end diverges from the germline sequence, so it may reflect a read error. The rearrangement joins TRBV5-8 to TRBJ2-1, with 7 positions matching TRBD2. The CDR3 consists of 16 residues. The V gene's germline CDR1 is SGHTS and CDR2 YDEGEE. In DNA form, the CDR3 reads TGTGCCAGCAGATTGGAAGGGCGGGGGACCTACAATGAGCAGTTCTTC. This encodes CASRLEGRGTYNEQFF.

The J gene is TRBJ1-2, the V gene TRBV14, with a weak D call TRBD1 (6 bases). Trimming pared 4 bases from V and 0 bases from J, leaving 15 bases between. Germline V lookup: CDR1 SGHDN, CDR2 FVKESK. The CDR3 consists of 16 residues. CDR3 region: CASSPAGGASNYGYTF. Written as DNA, the CDR3 is TGTGCCAGCAGCCCGGCTGGGGGGGCTTCTAACTATGGCTACACCTTC.

The V gene is TRBV7-9, the J gene TRBJ2-7, with D perhaps TRBD1 (6 bases). The CDR3 extends over 14 amino acids. Trimming took 6 bases from V and 6 from J, leaving 18 bases between them. Germline loops: CDR1 SEHNR, CDR2 FQNEAQ (reference sequence). The CDR3, as DNA: TGTGCCAGCAGTTACTCGAGCGCCAGGGGCGAGCAGTACTTC. This encodes CASSYSSARGEQYF.

The rearrangement joins TRBV6-4 to TRBJ2-1; TRBD1 matches at 9 bases. Trimming at V came to 2 bases and at J to 7 bases, leaving 12 bases not matched to a gene. CDR1 is MRHNA and CDR2 is SNTAGT in the germline V gene. The CDR3 runs to 17 residues. The CDR3 loop is CASSDLPGGTGRNEQFF. DNA for the CDR3: TGTGCCAGCAGTGACCTACCCGGGGGGACAGGGCGGAATGAGCAGTTCTTC.

This rearrangement joins TRBV28 to TRBJ2-7; perhaps TRBD2 as D (5 bases). The V end lost 3 bases, the J end lost 3 bases, and 15 bases lay between the germline ends. This CDR3 spans 15 amino acids. Per germline, CDR1 MDHEN and CDR2 SYDVKM. The CDR3 bases are TGTGCCAGCAGTTTGACGGGGTTACTAGTCTACGAGCAGTACTTC. Encoded protein: CASSLTGLLVYEQYF. Full variable domain (missing parts from reference TRBV28 and TRBJ2-7): DVKVTQSSRYLVKRTGEKVFLECVQDMDHENMFWYRQDPGLGLRLIYFSYDVKMKEKGDIPEGYSVSREKKERFSLILESASTNQTSMYLCASSLTGLLVYEQYFGPGTRLTVT.

V is TRBV27 and J is TRBJ2-1; D is ambiguous. The CDR3 contains 15 residues. With 3 bases removed from V and 0 bases from J, the gap between germline ends came to 9 bases. Germline V CDR1 and CDR2: MNHEY, SMNVEV (reference sequence). CDR3 loop: CASSFNGGSYNEQFF. The CDR3 nucleotides read TGTGCCAGCAGTTTTAACGGTGGCTCCTACAATGAGCAGTTCTTC.

This chain joins TRBV27 and TRBJ2-2, with 12 positions matching TRBD2. V lost 6 bases to trimming and J lost 3 bases; unmatched junction nucleotides: 5. The CDR3 is made up of 16 amino acids. Germline V gene lookup returns CDR1 MNHEY and CDR2 SMNVEV (reference sequence). The CDR3 DNA is TGTGCCAGCAGCCCCAGGACTAGCGGGGACACCGGGGAGCTGTTTTTT. Translated, it gives CASSPRTSGDTGELFF.

The chain links TRBV7-2 to TRBJ1-5; D is uncertain. CDR3 size: 13 residues. V gave up 5 bases and J gave up 3 bases, with 8 bases separating them. Germline CDR1 reads SGHTA; CDR2 reads FQGNSA. The CDR3 DNA sequence: TGTGCCAGCAGCCTGGCCTTCAATCAGCCCCAGCATTTT. Protein: CASSLAFNQPQHF.

The chain combines TRBV6-5 with TRBJ2-2; the D gene is possibly TRBD1 (6 bases). V was clipped by 6 bases and J by 3 bases, with 11 bases between them. Germline-derived CDR1 and CDR2 are MNHEY and SVGAGI. This CDR3 region has 14 residues. The DNA of the CDR3 is TGTGCCAGCAGACAGGGTTCTGACACCGGGGAGCTGTTTTTT. This gives the protein CASRQGSDTGELFF.

This clone was seen a single time. CDR3 bases: TGTGCCAGCAGCTTGGTAGGGGGCGGAGACAATGAGCAGTTCTTC. This sequence encodes CASSLVGGGDNEQFF. The J gene is TRBJ2-1, the V gene TRBV5-4; 7 bases map to TRBD1. Germline CDR1 SGHNT, CDR2 YYREEE (reference sequence). The trim removed 0 bases at V and 5 bases at J, leaving 5 bases unmatched. The CDR3 is 15 amino acids.

The V call is TRBV27, the J call TRBJ2-2, with a tentative D call TRBD2 (6 bases). The V end was cut by 0 bases, the J end by 6 bases, with 8 bases between. Germline CDR1 and CDR2: MNHEY and SMNVEV (reference sequence). CDR3 length equals 14 residues. The CDR3 sequence is CASSLSGGAGELFF. CDR3 DNA: TGTGCCAGCAGTTTATCAGGAGGGGCCGGGGAGCTGTTTTTT.

This clone was counted a few times. The chain couples TRBV19 to TRBJ2-1; 12 bases agree with TRBD2. V was clipped by 1 base and J by 9 bases; unmatched bases: 7. Germline assignment: CDR1 LNHDA and CDR2 SQIVND (reference sequence). This CDR3 has 16 residues. CDR3 DNA: TGTGCCAGTAGTATAGCAGGACTAGCGGGAATGGTTGAGCAGTTCTTC. Translation gives CASSIAGLAGMVEQFF.

The V call is TRBV27, the J call TRBJ1-2; 7 bases are a match to TRBD1. Looked up from germline, CDR1 is MNHEY and CDR2 is SMNVEV (reference sequence). After removal of 6 bases from V and 0 bases from J, the junction contained 7 bases not matched to a gene. The CDR3 runs 15 residues. CDR3 sequence reads: CASSPSGQSNYGYTF. The CDR3, as DNA: TGTGCCAGCAGCCCGTCGGGACAGTCTAACTATGGCTACACCTTC.

This chain links TRBV5-4 with TRBJ1-3; 9 bases map to TRBD1. CDR1 and CDR2 (germline): SGHNT, YYREEE (reference sequence). This CDR3 region has 15 residues. The V gene end was trimmed by 6 bases and the J gene end by 2 bases; junction bases not matched to a gene: 6. CDR3 protein: CASTLDRGTGNTIYF. In nucleotides, the CDR3 is TGTGCCAGCACCCTGGACAGGGGCACTGGAAACACCATATATTTT. Using reference TRBV5-4 and TRBJ1-3 for the parts outside the CDR3, the full variable domain is ETGVTQSPTHLIKTRGQQVTLRCSSQSGHNTVSWYQQALGQGPQFIFQYYREEENGRGNFPPRFSGLQFPNYSSELNVNALELDDSALYLCASTLDRGTGNTIYFGEGSWLTVV.

The chain couples TRBV7-9 to TRBJ1-6; 8 bases match TRBD1. This CDR3 has 14 amino acids. V lost 3 bases, J lost 8 bases, and 3 bases stayed unmatched. Germline CDR1 reads SEHNR; CDR2 reads FQNEAQ (reference sequence). In DNA, the CDR3 is TGTGCCAGCAGCTTCCTGACAGGGGATTCACCCCTCCACTTT. This gives the protein CASSFLTGDSPLHF. Full variable domain (remainder filled in from reference TRBV7-9 and TRBJ1-6): DTGVSQNPRHKITKRGQNVTFRCDPISEHNRLYWYRQTLGQGPEFLTYFQNEAQLEKSRLLSDRFSAERPKGSFSTLEIQRTEQGDSAMYLCASSFLTGDSPLHFGNGTRLTVT.

The chain links TRBV9 to TRBJ1-6; D is unresolved. CDR3 length: 14 amino acids. With 0 bases removed from V and 7 bases from J, the gap between germline ends came to 8 bases. Germline CDR1 and CDR2: SGDLS and YYNGEE. CDR3 amino acids: CASSVGNRNSPLHF. The CDR3 DNA reads as TGTGCCAGCAGCGTAGGTAACAGAAATTCACCCCTCCACTTT.

The chain uses TRBV15 and TRBJ2-1, with a possible D match to TRBD2 (5 bases). V lost 1 base to trimming and J lost 6 bases, with 16 bases between them. This CDR3 region has 16 residues. Germline V gene sequence: CDR1 LNHNV, CDR2 YYDKDF (reference sequence). CDR3 protein: CATSRGTSAASNEQFF. In DNA, the CDR3 is TGTGCCACCAGCAGAGGAACCTCAGCGGCTTCCAATGAGCAGTTCTTC.

The chain recombines TRBV7-2 with TRBJ2-3, with D unresolved. Trimming pared 8 bases from V and 0 bases from J, leaving 12 bases between. The germline CDR1 and CDR2 sequences are SGHTA and FQGNSA. This CDR3 has 14 amino acids. The CDR3, as DNA: TGTGCCAGCGGCCTGGGCACTAGCACAGATACGCAGTATTTT. This encodes CASGLGTSTDTQYF.